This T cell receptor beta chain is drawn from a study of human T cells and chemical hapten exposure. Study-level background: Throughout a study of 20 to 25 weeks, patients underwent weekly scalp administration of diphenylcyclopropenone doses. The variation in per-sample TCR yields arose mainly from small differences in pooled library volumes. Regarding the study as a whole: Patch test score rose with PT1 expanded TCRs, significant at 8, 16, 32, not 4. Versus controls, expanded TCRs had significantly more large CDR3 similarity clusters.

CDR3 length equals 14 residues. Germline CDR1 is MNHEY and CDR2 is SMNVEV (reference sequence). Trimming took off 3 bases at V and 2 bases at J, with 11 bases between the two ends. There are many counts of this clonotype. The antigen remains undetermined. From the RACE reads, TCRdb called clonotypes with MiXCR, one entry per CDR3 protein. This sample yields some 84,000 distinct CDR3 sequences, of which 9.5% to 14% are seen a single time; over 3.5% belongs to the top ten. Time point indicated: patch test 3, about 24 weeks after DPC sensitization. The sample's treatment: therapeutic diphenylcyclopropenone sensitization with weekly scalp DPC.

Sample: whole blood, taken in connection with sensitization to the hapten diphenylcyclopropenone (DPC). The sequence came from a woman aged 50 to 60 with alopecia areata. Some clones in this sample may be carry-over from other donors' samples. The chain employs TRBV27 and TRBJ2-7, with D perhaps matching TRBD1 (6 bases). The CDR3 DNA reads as TGTGCCAGCAGTTTCCGGGACACTACCTACGAGCAGTACTTC. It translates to CASSFRDTTYEQYF.